The rows below give T cell receptor beta chains drawn from one sample of a study of blood T cells in healthy people across ages. TCRdb ran MiXCR on the 5' RACE reads and lists one entry per CDR3 protein. The sample includes some 1.4 million distinct CDR3 sequences, approximately 38% seen only once; the top ten take 7.9%. Source material: blood. The origin of the receptors is a young woman in good health. Each CDR3 is given with its conserved first and last residue. D genes are given only for firm matches. Not all rows give a size; the values are once, few, many and, for expanded clones, a class.

d_gene	v_gene	j_gene	abundance	CDR3nt	CDR3aa
.	TRBV4-1	TRBJ1-5	.	TGCGCCAGCAGCCAAAGCGGGGGAAGCAATCAGCCCCAGCATTTT	CASSQSGGSNQPQHF
TRBD2	TRBV3-1	TRBJ2-7	.	TGTGCCAGCAGCCAAAGCCCCGGGACTAGCCACTACGAGCAGTACTTC	CASSQSPGTSHYEQYF
TRBD2	TRBV7-2	TRBJ2-4	.	TGTGCCAGCAGCTCTCACGGACGGACTAGCGGTTTCAAAAACATTCAGTACTTC	CASSSHGRTSGFKNIQYF
TRBD1	TRBV19	TRBJ1-2	.	TGTGCCAGTAGTAGGGGGTCACGGGACAGGGGATTCGGCTACACCTTC	CASSRGSRDRGFGYTF
.	TRBV6-6	TRBJ1-2	.	TGTGCCATTCACAGAGGCGCTGTTTACGGCTACACCTTC	CAIHRGAVYGYTF
.	TRBV29-1	TRBJ2-6	few	TGCAGCGTTGATACTGGGGCCAACGTCCTGACTTTC	CSVDTGANVLTF
.	TRBV21-1	TRBJ2-7	.	TGTGCCAGCATGAGGGAGGGCTCCTACGAGCAGTACTTC	CASMREGSYEQYF
TRBD2	TRBV4-1	TRBJ2-3	.	TGCGCCAGCAGCCAAGTGGCTAGCGGGGGCCGCACAGATACGCAGTATTTT	CASSQVASGGRTDTQYF
.	TRBV7-9	TRBJ2-3	.	TGTGCCAGCCTGGACATTTTAGGAGATGCGCAGTATTTT	CASLDILGDAQYF
.	TRBV4-1	TRBJ1-2	.	TGCGCCAGCAGCCAAGCCTCACAGGGCTATAATGGCTACACCTTC	CASSQASQGYNGYTF
TRBD2	TRBV19	TRBJ2-1	.	TGTGCCAGTGAAGCGGGACCGACCTACAATGAGCAGTTCTTC	CASEAGPTYNEQFF
TRBD2	TRBV20-1	TRBJ2-1	.	TGCAGTGCTAGGCTTAGTAGCGGGAGGCCTTCCTACAATGAGCAGTTCTTC	CSARLSSGRPSYNEQFF
.	TRBV2	TRBJ2-1	once	TGTGCCAGCAAGGGATTCAACAATGAGCAGTTCTTC	CASKGFNNEQFF
.	TRBV7-3	TRBJ1-2	.	TGTGCCAGCAGCACCGTCGGGGCATGTGGCTACACCTTC	CASSTVGACGYTF
TRBD1	TRBV12-3/TRBV12-4	TRBJ2-2	.	TGTGCCAGCAGGCGACAGGGGGGAACCGGGGAGCTGTTTTTT	CASRRQGGTGELFF
.	TRBV4-1	TRBJ2-3	once	TGCGCCAGCAGCCAAGGTCCGCCGGGAAGACTCACAGATACGCAGTATTTT	CASSQGPPGRLTDTQYF
.	TRBV5-1	TRBJ2-7	.	TGCGCCAGCAGCGTGGGGCAGGCCTACAATGAGCAGTACTTC	CASSVGQAYNEQYF
.	TRBV28	TRBJ1-2	many	TGTGCCAGCAGTACTTTATATGGCTACACCTTC	CASSTLYGYTF
.	TRBV2	TRBJ2-1	once	TGTGCCAGCAGGGCAGTCGCTACCTACGAGCAGTTCTTC	CASRAVATYEQFF
TRBD2	TRBV20-1	TRBJ2-5	once	TGCAGTGAGGCTAGCGGGGGGAAAGAGACCCAGTACTTC	CSEASGGKETQYF